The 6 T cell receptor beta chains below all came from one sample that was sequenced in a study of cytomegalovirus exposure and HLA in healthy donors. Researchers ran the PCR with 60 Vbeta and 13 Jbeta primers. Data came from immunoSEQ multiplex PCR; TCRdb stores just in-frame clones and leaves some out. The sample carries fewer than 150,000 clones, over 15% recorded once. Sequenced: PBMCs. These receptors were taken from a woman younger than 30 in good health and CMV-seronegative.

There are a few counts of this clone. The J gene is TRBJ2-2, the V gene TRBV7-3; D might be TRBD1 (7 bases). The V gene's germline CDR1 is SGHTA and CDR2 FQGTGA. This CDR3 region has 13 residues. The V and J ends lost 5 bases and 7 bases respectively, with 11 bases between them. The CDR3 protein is CASSPGGGGELFF. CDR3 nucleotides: TGTGCCAGCAGCCCAGGGGGAGGCGGGGAGCTGTTTTTT.

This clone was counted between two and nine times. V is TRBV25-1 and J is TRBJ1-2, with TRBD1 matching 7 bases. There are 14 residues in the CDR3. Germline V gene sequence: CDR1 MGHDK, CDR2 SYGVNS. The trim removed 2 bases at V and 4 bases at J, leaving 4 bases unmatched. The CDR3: CASSEGGQTYGYTF. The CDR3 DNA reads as TGTGCCAGCAGTGAAGGGGGACAGACCTATGGCTACACCTTC.

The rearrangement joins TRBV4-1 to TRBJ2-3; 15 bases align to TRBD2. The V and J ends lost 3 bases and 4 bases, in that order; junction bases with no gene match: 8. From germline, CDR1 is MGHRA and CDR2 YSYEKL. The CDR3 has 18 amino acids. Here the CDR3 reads CASSQEGLAGGPPDTQYF. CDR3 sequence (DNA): TGCGCCAGCAGCCAGGAGGGACTAGCGGGAGGTCCTCCAGATACGCAGTATTTT.

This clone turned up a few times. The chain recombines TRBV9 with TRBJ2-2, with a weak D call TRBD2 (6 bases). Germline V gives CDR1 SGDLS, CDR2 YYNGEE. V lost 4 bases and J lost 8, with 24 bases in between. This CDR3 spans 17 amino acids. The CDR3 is CASSHYPGAARGGELFF. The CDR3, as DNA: TGTGCCAGCAGCCACTACCCCGGGGCCGCCCGGGGGGGGGAGCTGTTTTTT.

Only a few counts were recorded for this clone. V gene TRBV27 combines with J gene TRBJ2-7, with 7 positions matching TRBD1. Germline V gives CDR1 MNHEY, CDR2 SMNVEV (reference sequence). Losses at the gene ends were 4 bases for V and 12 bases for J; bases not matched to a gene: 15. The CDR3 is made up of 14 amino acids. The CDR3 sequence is CASSSPGQVRGTYF. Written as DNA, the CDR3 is TGTGCCAGCAGTTCCCCTGGACAGGTCAGGGGGACGTACTTC.

CDR3 amino acids: CASSRGGSGRAGGELFF. In DNA form, the CDR3 reads TGTGCCAGCAGCCGAGGAGGGAGCGGGAGGGCCGGCGGGGAGCTGTTTTTT. The chain couples TRBV28 to TRBJ2-2, with TRBD2 matching 10 bases. Germline assignment: CDR1 MDHEN and CDR2 SYDVKM. The V segment lost 6 bases and the J segment 7 bases; nucleotides outside the gene matches: 14. The CDR3 covers 17 residues.